The subject of this entry is one T cell receptor beta chain. V dropped 5 bases and J dropped 9; count of bases not matched to a gene: 10. The CDR3 sequence is 15 residues long. From germline, CDR1 is SGHAT and CDR2 FQNNGV. Repertoires were generated with immunoSEQ multiplex PCR, while TCRdb's copy carries only in-frame clones and drops some. Of roughly 130,000 clones in the sample, more than 75% are singletons; the top ten hold around 3.6%. The sample belongs to a study of blood T cell repertoires in COVID-19. The gene calls are TRBV11-2 and TRBJ2-1, with TRBD2 matching 10 bases. This TCR derives from a man aged 45-65 years with active COVID-19. Sample: peripheral blood. The CDR3 bases are TGTGCCAGCAGCCATAGCGGGAGGAGGGGTAGTGAGCAGTTCTTC. It encodes CASSHSGRRGSEQFF. The full variable domain, completed using reference TRBV11-2 and TRBJ2-1, is EAGVAQSPRYKIIEKRQSVAFWCNPISGHATLYWYQQILGQGPKLLIQFQNNGVVDDSQLPKDRFSAERLKGVDSTLKIQPAKLEDSAVYLCASSHSGRRGSEQFFGPGTRLTVL.